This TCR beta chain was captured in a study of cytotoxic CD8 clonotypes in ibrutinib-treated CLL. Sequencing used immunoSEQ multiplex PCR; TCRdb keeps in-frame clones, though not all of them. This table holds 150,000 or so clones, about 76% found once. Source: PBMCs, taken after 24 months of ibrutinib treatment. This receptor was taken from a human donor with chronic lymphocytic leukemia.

The CDR3 nucleotides are TGTGCCAGCAGTGAAGGACTAGGGGGGCCAGATACGCAGTATTTT. It encodes CASSEGLGGPDTQYF. The V and J genes are TRBV6-1 and TRBJ2-3; D might be TRBD1 or TRBD2, each matching 6 bases. This CDR3 contains 15 residues. V was pared by 1 base and J by 4 bases, with 12 bases between. Germline assignment: CDR1 MNHNS and CDR2 SASEGT.